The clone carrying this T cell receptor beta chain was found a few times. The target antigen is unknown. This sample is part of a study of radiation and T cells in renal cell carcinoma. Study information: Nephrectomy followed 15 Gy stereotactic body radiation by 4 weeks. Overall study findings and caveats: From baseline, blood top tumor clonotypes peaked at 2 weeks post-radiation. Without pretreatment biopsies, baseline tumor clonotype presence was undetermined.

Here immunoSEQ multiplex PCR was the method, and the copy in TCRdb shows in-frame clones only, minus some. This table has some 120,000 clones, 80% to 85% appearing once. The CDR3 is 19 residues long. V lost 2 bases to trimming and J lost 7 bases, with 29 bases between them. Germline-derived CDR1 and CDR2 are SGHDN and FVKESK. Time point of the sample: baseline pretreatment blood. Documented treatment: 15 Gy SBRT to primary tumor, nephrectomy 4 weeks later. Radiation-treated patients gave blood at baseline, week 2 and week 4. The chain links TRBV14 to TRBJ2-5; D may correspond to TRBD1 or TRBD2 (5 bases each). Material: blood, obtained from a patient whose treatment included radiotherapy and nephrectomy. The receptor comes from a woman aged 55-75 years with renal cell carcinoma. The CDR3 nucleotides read TGTGCCAGCAGCCAAAGGTCATCCGCAGGGTCAGTTTTGAGGGGGACCCAGTACTTC. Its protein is CASSQRSSAGSVLRGTQYF.